The 7 T cell receptor beta chains given below trace back to one sample, sequenced in a study of T cell responses to AZD1222 COVID-19 vaccine. Some clones are missing from TCRdb's copy, which holds only in-frame ones; the method was immunoSEQ multiplex PCR. The table lists 100,000 to 120,000 clones, 70% to 90% of them singletons. Sequences were derived from peripheral blood, sampled on day 0 of AZD1222 vaccination. The receptors shown here come from an adult in good health.

DNA for the CDR3: TGTGCCAGCAGTTTAAGGTACACTGAAGCTTTCTTT. Amino acids: CASSLRYTEAFF. The J gene is TRBJ1-1, the V gene TRBV28; D gene uncertain. The CDR3 consists of 12 residues. The germline gives CDR1 MDHEN, CDR2 SYDVKM. V lost 2 bases to trimming and J lost 3 bases, with 4 bases between them.

This sequence joins TRBV5-4 and TRBJ2-3; TRBD2 matches 8 bases. The CDR3 contains 14 residues. J lost 4 bases, V lost 10 bases, and 11 bases had no gene match. The germline CDR1 and CDR2 sequences are SGHNT and YYREEE (reference sequence). The CDR3 DNA follows: TGTGCCTTGCGCGAGACTAGCGTTCCAGATACGCAGTATTTT. This codes for CALRETSVPDTQYF.

The rearrangement links TRBV18 to TRBJ1-5; D ambiguous. This CDR3 comprises 13 residues. CDR1 and CDR2 (germline): KGHSH, LQKENI. Between the trimmed V and J ends, which lost 6 bases and 5 bases, there was a span of 11 bases. CDR3 amino acids: CASSEGSHQPQHF. CDR3 nucleotides: TGTGCCAGCTCGGAAGGGAGTCATCAGCCCCAGCATTTT.

The rearrangement links TRBV5-3 to TRBJ2-2; TRBD2 aligns across 12 bases. TRBV5-3 is reported as an ORF; its role is uncertain. The CDR3 sequence is 18 residues long. After removal of 0 bases from V and 3 bases from J, the junction contained 6 bases not matched to a gene. CDR3 protein: CARSLGLAGGPDTGELFF. DNA for the CDR3: TGTGCCAGAAGCTTGGGCCTAGCGGGAGGGCCGGACACCGGGGAGCTGTTTTTT.

The chain employs TRBV7-2 and TRBJ1-4; D unclear. The V gene's germline CDR1 is SGHTA and CDR2 FQGNSA. CDR3 size: 16 residues. V lost 6 bases to trimming and J lost 0 bases, with 14 bases between them. The CDR3 here is CASSRSPSATNEKLFF. The DNA of the CDR3 is TGTGCCAGCAGTCGGTCCCCCAGCGCAACTAATGAAAAACTGTTTTTT.

In this sample, this clone turned up once. The genes are TRBV30 and TRBJ2-6; D is perhaps TRBD1 or TRBD2 (5 bases each). The CDR3 is 15 residues long. Germline assignment: CDR1 GTSNPN and CDR2 SVGIG (reference sequence). Trimming pared 2 bases from V and 0 bases from J, leaving 8 bases between. The CDR3 is CAWSWDASGANVLTF. Written as DNA, the CDR3 is TGTGCCTGGAGTTGGGACGCCTCTGGGGCCAACGTCCTGACTTTC.

The rearrangement uses TRBV6-6 and TRBJ1-6; 8 bases are a match to TRBD1. The CDR3 has 13 residues. V trimming: 6 bases; J trimming: 9 bases; junction bases outside the gene matches: 4. The V gene's germline CDR1 is MNHNY and CDR2 SVGAGI (reference sequence). CDR3 residues: CASRDREVSPLHF. The DNA of the CDR3 is TGTGCCAGCAGGGACAGGGAGGTTTCACCCCTCCACTTT.